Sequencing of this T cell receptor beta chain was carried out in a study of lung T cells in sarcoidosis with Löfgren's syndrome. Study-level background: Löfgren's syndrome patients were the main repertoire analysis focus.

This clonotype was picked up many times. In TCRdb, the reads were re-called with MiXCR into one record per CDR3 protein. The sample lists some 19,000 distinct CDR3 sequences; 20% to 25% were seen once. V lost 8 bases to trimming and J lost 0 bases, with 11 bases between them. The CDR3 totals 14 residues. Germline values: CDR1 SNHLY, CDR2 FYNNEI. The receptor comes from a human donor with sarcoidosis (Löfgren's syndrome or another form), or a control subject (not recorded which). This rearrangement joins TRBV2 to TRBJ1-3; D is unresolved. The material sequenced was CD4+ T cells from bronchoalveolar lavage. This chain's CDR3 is CASLGPSSGNTIYF. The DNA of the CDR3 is TGTGCCAGCTTAGGACCCAGCTCTGGAAACACCATATATTTT.